This T cell receptor beta chain was documented in a study of CD4 T cells in relation to SARS-CoV-2 and coronaviruses. This clone was seen just once. Before the COVID-19 pandemic, during about 2011-2019, CD4+ T cells were taken from unexposed donors. The assay was immunoSEQ multiplex PCR, and TCRdb's table has in-frame clones only and misses some. Found here are about 59,000 clones, 86% of them singletons; the top ten hold 1.3% to 1.5%. Per germline, CDR1 KGHDR and CDR2 SFDVKD. The CDR3 consists of 17 residues. Trimming took off 9 bases at V and 0 bases at J, with 17 bases between the two ends. The sequenced material came from memory CD4+ T cells from PBMCs. The gene calls are TRBV24-1 and TRBJ2-6, with D perhaps TRBD2 (6 bases). This receptor was identified in a human donor in good health. The CDR3, as DNA: TGTGCCACCGGACCCGGGGAGGTAACCTCTGGGGCCAACGTCCTGACTTTC. Its translation: CATGPGEVTSGANVLTF.